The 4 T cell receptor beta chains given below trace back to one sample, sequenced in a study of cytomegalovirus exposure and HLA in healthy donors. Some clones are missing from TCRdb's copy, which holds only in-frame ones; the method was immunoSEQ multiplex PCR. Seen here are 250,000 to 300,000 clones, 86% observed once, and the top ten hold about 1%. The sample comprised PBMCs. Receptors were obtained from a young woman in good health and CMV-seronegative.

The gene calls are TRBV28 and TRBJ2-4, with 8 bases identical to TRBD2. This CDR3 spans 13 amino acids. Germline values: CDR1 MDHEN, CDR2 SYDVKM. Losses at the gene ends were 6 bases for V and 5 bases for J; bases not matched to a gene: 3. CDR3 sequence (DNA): TGTGCCAGCAGATCGGGAGGGGAAAACATTCAGTACTTC. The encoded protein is CASRSGGENIQYF.

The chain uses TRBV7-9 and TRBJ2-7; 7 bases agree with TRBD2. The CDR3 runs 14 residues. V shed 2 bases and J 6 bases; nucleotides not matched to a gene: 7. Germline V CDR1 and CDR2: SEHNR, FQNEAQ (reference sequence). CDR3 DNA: TGTGCCAGCAGCTTATTTGCGGGAGTAGGCGAGCAGTACTTC. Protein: CASSLFAGVGEQYF.

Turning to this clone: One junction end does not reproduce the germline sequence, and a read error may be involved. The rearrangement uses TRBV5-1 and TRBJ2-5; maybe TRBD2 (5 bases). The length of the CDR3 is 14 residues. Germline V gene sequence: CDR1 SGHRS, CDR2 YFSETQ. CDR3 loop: CASSAMTLRETQYF. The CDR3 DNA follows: TGCGCCAGCAGCGCAATGACCCTGAGGGAGACTCAGTACTTC. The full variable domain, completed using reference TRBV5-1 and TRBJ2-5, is KAGVTQTPRYLIKTRGQQVTLSCSPISGHRSVSWYQQTPGQGLQFLFEYFSETQRNKGNFPGRFSGRQFSNSRSEMNVSTLELGDSALYLCASSAMTLRETQYFGPGTRLLVL.

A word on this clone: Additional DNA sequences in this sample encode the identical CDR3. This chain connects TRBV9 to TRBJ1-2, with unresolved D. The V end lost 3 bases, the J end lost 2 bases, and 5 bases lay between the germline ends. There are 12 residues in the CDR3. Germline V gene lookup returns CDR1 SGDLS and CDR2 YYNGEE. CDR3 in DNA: TGTGCCAGCAGCGCGGGGAACTATGGCTACACCTTC. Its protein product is CASSAGNYGYTF.